The 24 T cell receptor beta chains in this list originate from one sample, sequenced in a study of blood T cells in healthy people across ages. With a J-beta primer mix and a sample-barcoded 5' primer, a second PCR ran about 7 to 12 cycles. One entry per CDR3 protein results from TCRdb running MiXCR on the 5' RACE reads. The table lists 1.5 million to 1.8 million distinct CDR3 sequences, 35% to 45% of them singletons, with 4% in the top ten. Input material: blood. All receptors derive from a woman aged 18-35 years in good health.

The genes are TRBV3-1 and TRBJ2-1, with 12 bases aligning to TRBD2. Germline assignment: CDR1 LGHDT and CDR2 YNNKEL (reference sequence). The CDR3 is 18 amino acids. Trimming removed 2 bases from V and 1 base from J; junction bases left unmatched: 6. CDR3 bases: TGTGCCAGCAGCCAACTGACTAGCGGGAGCGGATCCTACAATGAGCAGTTCTTC. Protein product: CASSQLTSGSGSYNEQFF.

This clonotype was seen once. The chain couples TRBV29-1 to TRBJ2-1; 8 bases map to TRBD2. The CDR3 spans 16 residues. Unmatched junction bases numbered 13, after V lost 3 bases and J lost 6 bases. Germline assignment: CDR1 SQVTM and CDR2 ANQGSEA. The CDR3 reads CSVEGLVLLGFNEQFF. The CDR3 region has the DNA TGCAGCGTTGAGGGACTAGTGTTATTGGGTTTCAATGAGCAGTTCTTC.

The chain joins TRBV6-6 to TRBJ2-3; no clear D. Per germline, CDR1 MNHNY and CDR2 SVGAGI (reference sequence). The V and J ends lost 2 bases and 7 bases respectively, with 7 bases between them. This CDR3 region has 12 residues. The CDR3 nucleotides are TGTGCCAGCAGTTACACTGTAAATACGCAGTATTTT. This codes for CASSYTVNTQYF.

This clonotype was detected only a few times. This chain joins TRBV3-1 and TRBJ2-1; D unresolved. Germline V gene data show CDR1 as LGHDT and CDR2 as YNNKEL (reference sequence). Trimming removed 3 bases at V and 0 bases at J, with 9 bases between. The CDR3 totals 15 residues. CDR3 residues: CASSHKQSSYNEQFF. For the CDR3, the DNA is TGTGCCAGCAGCCACAAGCAGAGCTCCTACAATGAGCAGTTCTTC.

This clonotype was detected a few times. V usage is TRBV29-1 and J usage is TRBJ2-5, with 10 bases matching TRBD1. Germline CDR1 reads SQVTM; CDR2 reads ANQGSEA. The CDR3 loop spans 13 amino acids. V lost 6 bases, J lost 5 bases, and 6 bases stayed unmatched. CDR3: CSVRDRGGETQYF. In nucleotides, the CDR3 is TGCAGCGTCAGGGACAGGGGAGGTGAGACCCAGTACTTC.

The CDR3 spells CASSFQLADTQYF. CDR3 DNA: TGCGCCAGCAGCTTCCAGCTAGCAGATACGCAGTATTTT. The V call is TRBV4-1, the J call TRBJ2-3; no firm D call. The CDR3 covers 13 residues. Trimming cost V 5 bases and J 4 bases, with 10 bases left between them. Germline loops: CDR1 MGHRA, CDR2 YSYEKL.

A few counts support this clonotype. The CDR3 spells CASSFVENYGYTF. As DNA, the CDR3 is TGTGCCAGCAGTTTCGTAGAAAACTATGGCTACACCTTC. This rearrangement joins TRBV12-3 or TRBV12-4 to TRBJ1-2; D call uncertain. The length of the CDR3 is 13 residues. Trimming removed 3 bases from V and 2 bases from J, with 7 bases in between.

This clonotype was detected a few times. The rearrangement links TRBV9 to TRBJ2-5; 7 nucleotides line up with TRBD2. V gave up 0 bases and J gave up 5 bases; unmatched junction bases: 7. The CDR3 length is 15 residues. Germline CDR1 reads SGDLS; CDR2 reads YYNGEE. As DNA, the CDR3 is TGTGCCAGCAGCGTAGGAAAGCAGGGAGGGGAGACCCAGTACTTC. Amino acid sequence: CASSVGKQGGETQYF.

This clonotype was counted a few times. The chain joins TRBV3-1 to TRBJ1-2, with no clear D. Germline V gene lookup returns CDR1 LGHDT and CDR2 YNNKEL (reference sequence). The CDR3 has 15 residues. V gave up 2 bases and J gave up 6 bases, with 16 bases separating them. DNA for the CDR3: TGTGCCAGCAGCCAATCGGGTCTAAAGGTGGATGGCTACACCTTC. This codes for CASSQSGLKVDGYTF.

The chain combines TRBV10-3 with TRBJ2-2; TRBD1 might be the D (7 bases). V lost 3 bases and J 7 bases, leaving 12 bases between the germline ends. Per germline, CDR1 ENHRY and CDR2 SYGVKD. CDR3 size: 14 residues. The CDR3 DNA reads TGTGCCATCAGTGATTCAGGGGGGAACGGGGAGCTGTTTTTT. Its translation is CAISDSGGNGELFF.

This clonotype was seen repeatedly, ten times or more. This chain links TRBV6-4 with TRBJ2-2, with 7 bases identical to TRBD1. V was pared by 4 bases and J by 3 bases, with 2 bases of the junction left unmatched. This CDR3 has 14 amino acids. Germline V gene data show CDR1 as MRHNA and CDR2 as SNTAGT. CDR3 residues: CASSVQGDTGELFF. CDR3 DNA: TGTGCCAGCAGTGTCCAGGGGGACACCGGGGAGCTGTTTTTT.

This clonotype was detected only a few times. In DNA, the CDR3 is TGTGCCAGCAGTTGGGGACAGGGGAACTATGGCTACACCTTC. It is translated as CASSWGQGNYGYTF. The rearrangement links TRBV27 to TRBJ1-2; 10 nucleotides match TRBD1. There are 14 residues in the CDR3. V trimming: 4 bases; J trimming: 2 bases; junction bases outside the gene matches: 1. CDR1 and CDR2 (germline): MNHEY, SMNVEV (reference sequence).

About this clonotype: One end of the junction does not line up with germline, which may come from a read error. The chain carries TRBV10-3 and TRBJ2-3; TRBD1 or TRBD2 may be the D gene (7 bases each). This CDR3 is built from 19 residues. Germline loops: CDR1 ENHRY, CDR2 SYGVKD. In nucleotides, the CDR3 is TGTGCCATCAGTGAGTCGACAGGGATGACAAGCGGGGACACAGATGCGCAGTATTTT. It is translated as CAISESTGMTSGDTDAQYF.

The chain couples TRBV12-5 to TRBJ2-1; D unclear. V was pared by 2 bases and J by 0 bases, with 8 bases between. Germline V gives CDR1 LGHNT, CDR2 FRNRAP. The CDR3 has 15 amino acids. In DNA, the CDR3 is TGTGCTAGTGGTTTGCGCCAAAGCTCCTACAATGAGCAGTTCTTC. It translates to CASGLRQSSYNEQFF. Based on the CDR3 plus reference TRBV12-5 and TRBJ2-1, the full variable domain is DARVTQTPRHKVTEMGQEVTMRCQPILGHNTVFWYRQTMMQGLELLAYFRNRAPLDDSGMPKDRFSAEMPDATLATLKIQPSEPRDSAVYFCASGLRQSSYNEQFFGPGTRLTVL.

The chain links TRBV10-3 to TRBJ2-4; the match to TRBD2 covers 13 bases. The CDR3 sequence is 16 residues long. J was trimmed by 5 bases and V by 2 bases; bases with no gene match: 3. In germline, CDR1 is ENHRY, CDR2 SYGVKD. The CDR3 sequence is CAISETSGRGQNIQYF. The CDR3 DNA reads TGTGCCATCAGTGAGACTAGCGGGAGGGGTCAAAACATTCAGTACTTC.

In its sample, this clonotype was seen a few times. The chain combines TRBV7-2 with TRBJ1-2; TRBD1 matches 7 bases. The CDR3 is 13 amino acids. Losses at the gene ends were 1 base for V and 8 bases for J; bases not matched to a gene: 4. Per germline, CDR1 SGHTA and CDR2 FQGNSA. For the CDR3, the DNA is TGTGCCAGCAGCTTAGAGAGACAGGGCGGCTACACCTTC. Its translation: CASSLERQGGYTF.

This clonotype occurred a few times. CDR3 sequence: CASSLATSGYNEQFF. In nucleotides, the CDR3 is TGTGCCAGCAGTTTGGCCACGTCGGGCTACAATGAGCAGTTCTTC. This chain links TRBV12-3 or TRBV12-4 with TRBJ2-1; D is ambiguous. The ends were cut back, 3 bases at V and 3 bases at J, with 12 bases in the middle. This CDR3 has 15 amino acids.

A note on this clonotype: In this CDR3 the conserved last residue, phenylalanine or tryptophan, is missing, so a read error is likely. The rearrangement links TRBV6-6 to TRBJ2-3; either TRBD1 or TRBD2 may fit D (5 bases each). CDR1 MNHNY and CDR2 SVGAGI come from the germline V gene (reference sequence). Trimming took 8 bases from V and 10 from J, leaving 25 bases between them. The CDR3 consists of 15 residues. The DNA of the CDR3 is TGTGCCAGCTCAAGGGACCACAACCCCACAGAATCGCAGTATGTT. Its protein is CASSRDHNPTESQYV.

This clonotype has only a few counts. J is TRBJ2-4 and V is TRBV4-1; 10 nucleotides line up with TRBD2. V was clipped by 1 base and J by 0 bases; unmatched bases: 3. The CDR3 has 17 amino acids. CDR1 is MGHRA, CDR2 YSYEKL, per germline. The CDR3 DNA reads TGCGCCAGCAGCCAAGTTCGACTAGCGGGAGCCAAAAACATTCAGTACTTC. As protein: CASSQVRLAGAKNIQYF.

The chain recombines TRBV9 with TRBJ2-4, with a possible D match to TRBD2 (7 bases). The J call may be wrong; the DNA end is better matched by TRBJ2-5. The CDR3 contains 14 residues. Germline CDR1 and CDR2: SGDLS and YYNGEE. The CDR3 DNA is TGTGCCAGCAGTGGGGGGGGCAGGCGAGAGACCCAGTACTTC. Protein: CASSGGGRRETQYF.

The chain has TRBV7-2 and TRBJ2-1; D is unclear. Between the trimmed V and J ends, which lost 2 bases and 0 bases, there was a span of 14 bases. The CDR3 runs 17 residues. From germline, CDR1 is SGHTA and CDR2 FQGNSA. This CDR3 is CASSLPAFYGSYNEQFF. CDR3 DNA: TGTGCCAGCAGCTTACCGGCCTTCTACGGCTCCTACAATGAGCAGTTCTTC.

CDR3 loop: CSAPGARKGTDTQYF. DNA for the CDR3: TGCAGTGCCCCTGGGGCGAGAAAGGGCACAGATACGCAGTATTTT. The J gene is TRBJ2-3, the V gene TRBV20-1; TRBD1 might be the D (5 bases). Between the trimmed V and J ends, which lost 6 bases and 1 base, there was a span of 17 bases. The CDR3 length is 15 residues. Germline V gene data show CDR1 as DFQATT and CDR2 as SNEGSKA (reference sequence).

J is TRBJ1-1 and V is TRBV7-9; possibly TRBD1 for D (6 bases). The V end lost 6 bases, the J end lost 7 bases, and 15 bases lay between the germline ends. Germline CDR1 and CDR2: SEHNR and FQNEAQ (reference sequence). The CDR3 contains 13 residues. The CDR3 nucleotides read TGTGCCAGCAGGGCCCGGGACAATTTTGAAGCTTTCTTT. Its translation is CASRARDNFEAFF.

The J gene is TRBJ2-1, the V gene TRBV7-9; D is perhaps TRBD1 (7 bases). The germline V gene has CDR1 SEHNR and CDR2 FQNEAQ (reference sequence). The CDR3 runs 15 residues. Trimming pared 3 bases from V and 8 bases from J, leaving 17 bases between. The CDR3 region has the DNA TGTGCCAGCAGCTTTGGAGCAGGGGGGCGCTATGAGCAGTTCTTC. Residues: CASSFGAGGRYEQFF.